This T cell receptor beta chain was sequenced in a study of blood T cell repertoires in COVID-19. For the study at large: The origin of the acute and convalescent COVID-19 samples was the United States, Italy and Spain.

Data came from immunoSEQ multiplex PCR; TCRdb stores just in-frame clones and leaves some out. The table lists 150,000 to 190,000 clones, roughly 84% of them singletons. The sequence came from a woman in her 50s with acute or convalescent COVID-19. Sequencing was done on a sample of peripheral blood.

CDR3: CSASKGGRPYEQYF. CDR3 nucleotides: TGCAGTGCTAGTAAAGGGGGCAGGCCCTACGAGCAGTACTTC. The rearrangement uses TRBV20-1 and TRBJ2-7, with 7 bases that match TRBD1. Germline CDR1 DFQATT, CDR2 SNEGSKA (reference sequence). J lost 2 bases, V lost 3 bases, and 7 bases had no gene match. The CDR3 spans 14 residues.